Shown below are 15 T cell receptor beta chains from a single sample sequenced in a study of response to subunit inactivated influenza vaccine. In TCRdb, the RT-PCR reads were re-called with MiXCR into one record per CDR3 protein. Among 490,000 or so distinct CDR3 sequences listed, 6% to 9% were seen once. The sample consisted of PBMCs from blood, taken less than 25 months after vaccination. These receptors all come from a man aged 45 to 75 who received an inactivated influenza vaccine.

The chain is built from TRBV7-2 and TRBJ2-3; D uncertain. Trimming stripped 5 bases from V and 4 bases from J, with 10 bases between. CDR3 length equals 13 residues. Germline V gene lookup returns CDR1 SGHTA and CDR2 FQGNSA. The CDR3 DNA reads TGTGCCAGCAGCCCAAATCCAGCAGATACGCAGTATTTT. Protein product: CASSPNPADTQYF.

There are many counts of this clonotype. CDR3 amino acids: CASIRDGDTQYF. Here the CDR3 DNA reads TGTGCCAGCATACGAGACGGAGATACGCAGTATTTT. This chain connects TRBV12-3 or TRBV12-4 to TRBJ2-3, with D hard to call. The CDR3 length is 12 residues. The ends were cut back, 7 bases at V and 5 bases at J, with 10 bases in the middle.

The V call is TRBV29-1, the J call TRBJ2-3, with 12 bases that match TRBD2. J lost 2 bases, V lost 4 bases, and 13 bases had no gene match. This CDR3 is built from 18 residues. Germline-derived CDR1 and CDR2 are SQVTM and ANQGSEA. Here the CDR3 reads CSVALLSGLAGTTDTQYF. The CDR3, as DNA: TGCAGCGTTGCTCTGCTGTCCGGACTAGCGGGGACCACAGATACGCAGTATTTT.

V usage is TRBV4-2 and J usage is TRBJ2-1; D possibly uses TRBD1 or TRBD2 (6 bases each). Between the trimmed V and J ends, which lost 0 bases and 8 bases, there was a span of 20 bases. CDR3 length: 17 residues. Germline loops: CDR1 LGHNA, CDR2 YNFKEQ. DNA for the CDR3: TGTGCCAGCAGCCAAGAAAGAGGAGGGGGAGGATGGGATGAGCAGTTCTTC. It translates to CASSQERGGGGWDEQFF.

This clonotype was detected only a few times. This rearrangement joins TRBV6-5 to TRBJ1-1; a possible D gene is TRBD1 (5 bases). The ends were cut back, 0 bases at V and 0 bases at J, with 8 bases in the middle. CDR1 is MNHEY and CDR2 is SVGAGI in the germline V gene. The CDR3 is 15 amino acids. The CDR3 loop is CASSYSATVNTEAFF. For the CDR3, the DNA is TGTGCCAGCAGTTACTCCGCGACAGTGAACACTGAAGCTTTCTTT.

This clonotype was seen a handful of times. The rearrangement joins TRBV5-1 to TRBJ1-6; a weak D match, TRBD1 (5 bases). The length of the CDR3 is 15 residues. The V end lost 4 bases, the J end lost 7 bases, and 15 bases lay between the germline ends. Germline CDR1 is SGHRS and CDR2 is YFSETQ. The CDR3 loop is CASSLDRDGNSPLHF. CDR3 in DNA: TGCGCCAGCAGCCTAGACCGGGACGGAAATTCACCCCTCCACTTT.

Many counts were recorded for this clonotype. As DNA, the CDR3 is TGTGCCACCAGCTTCAGGGGGAATTACTACAATGAGCAGTTCTTC. Translating it yields CATSFRGNYYNEQFF. The chain uses TRBV15 and TRBJ2-1; 7 positions match TRBD1. The V and J ends lost 5 bases and 3 bases, in that order; junction bases with no gene match: 7. The CDR3 has 15 amino acids. Germline lookup yields CDR1 LNHNV and CDR2 YYDKDF (reference sequence).

At least ten counts were recorded for this clonotype. The genes are TRBV3-1 and TRBJ2-5, with D possibly TRBD1 on 5 matching bases. Trimming cost V 0 bases and J 5 bases, with 13 bases left between them. CDR3 length: 15 residues. From germline, CDR1 is LGHDT and CDR2 YNNKEL (reference sequence). This CDR3 is CASSQDGAVRETQYF. As DNA, the CDR3 is TGTGCCAGCAGCCAAGATGGGGCGGTTAGGGAGACCCAGTACTTC.

This rearrangement joins TRBV4-2 to TRBJ2-7; 12 positions match TRBD2. This CDR3 contains 15 residues. V was clipped by 4 bases and J by 7 bases; unmatched bases: 8. Germline values: CDR1 LGHNA, CDR2 YNFKEQ. The CDR3: CASSPQTSGSREQYF. DNA of the CDR3: TGTGCCAGCAGCCCACAGACTAGCGGGAGTCGGGAGCAGTACTTC.

The table lists this clonotype with a few counts. V gene TRBV11-1 combines with J gene TRBJ2-2; possibly TRBD1 or TRBD2 for D (5 bases each). The germline V gene has CDR1 SGHAT and CDR2 FQDESV (reference sequence). V was pared by 6 bases and J by 1 base, with 9 bases between. The CDR3 contains 14 residues. The CDR3 protein is CASSSGRNTGELFF. The CDR3 DNA sequence: TGTGCCAGCAGTTCGGGACGGAACACCGGGGAGCTGTTTTTT.

There are many counts of this clonotype. The J gene is TRBJ2-7, the V gene TRBV5-1; TRBD1 matches 8 bases. The trim removed 4 bases at V and 0 bases at J, leaving 9 bases unmatched. The germline gives CDR1 SGHRS, CDR2 YFSETQ. CDR3 size: 16 residues. CDR3 in amino acids: CASSALDRASSYEQYF. In DNA, the CDR3 is TGCGCCAGCAGCGCCTTGGACAGGGCGAGCTCCTACGAGCAGTACTTC.

The chain's CDR3 is CASSTWTVNTGELFF. The CDR3 DNA reads TGTGCCAGCAGCACTTGGACAGTGAACACCGGGGAGCTGTTTTTT. V gene TRBV11-2 combines with J gene TRBJ2-2, with D tentatively TRBD1 (6 bases). The ends were cut back, 5 bases at V and 1 base at J, with 11 bases in the middle. This CDR3 contains 15 residues. Germline loops: CDR1 SGHAT, CDR2 FQNNGV.

This clonotype was recorded many times. The chain couples TRBV30 to TRBJ2-2; 8 nucleotides match TRBD2. This CDR3 comprises 16 residues. Germline V gene data show CDR1 as GTSNPN and CDR2 as SVGIG (reference sequence). J was trimmed by 5 bases and V by 2 bases; bases with no gene match: 10. The CDR3 spells CAWSPSLTSETGELFF. CDR3 in DNA: TGTGCCTGGAGTCCTTCCCTGACTAGCGAGACCGGGGAGCTGTTTTTT.

As concerns this clonotype: A single base separates this from a much larger clone, so it may be a read error. The chain couples TRBV14 to TRBJ1-2, with D hard to call. The V gene's germline CDR1 is SGHDN and CDR2 FVKESK. The CDR3 runs to 12 residues. The CDR3 spells CARSQDRLSYTF. The CDR3 coding sequence is TGTGCCAGAAGCCAAGATCGTTTAAGCTACACCTTC.

This clonotype has a count of ten or more. In DNA, the CDR3 is TGTGCCAGCAGTTACGGGCAGGGTGGCAATCAGCCCCAGCATTTT. This sequence encodes CASSYGQGGNQPQHF. The V gene is TRBV6-5, the J gene TRBJ1-5; perhaps TRBD1 as D (5 bases). Germline CDR1 is MNHEY and CDR2 is SVGAGI. V lost 2 bases and J lost 2, with 10 bases in between. This CDR3 comprises 15 residues.